This T cell receptor beta chain comes out of a study of cytomegalovirus exposure and HLA in healthy donors. This clone came up a few times. Its antigen is unidentified. PCR used 60 Vbeta primers and 13 Jbeta primers. Clones were sequenced by immunoSEQ multiplex PCR, and TCRdb holds only the in-frame ones, with some missing. The sample lists 140,000 to 150,000 clones, 88% occurring once. Study-wide results and caveats: The classifier reportedly diagnosed cytomegalovirus status with high sensitivity and specificity. It was assumed in the presence/absence analyses that sequencing depth was roughly uniform across donors. The majority of TCR sequences were rare, yet some public TCRs appeared in many donors. The study put 150 or so TCR beta chains on its list as cytomegalovirus-associated.

Specimen: PBMCs. The source is a woman aged 40 to 55 in good health and CMV-seronegative.

In nucleotides, the CDR3 is TGTGCCAGCAGCCTTGACAGGGGGCGCTGGTATGGCTACACCTTC. This translates into CASSLDRGRWYGYTF. The chain links TRBV7-3 to TRBJ1-2; 10 bases align to TRBD1. The CDR3 sequence is 15 residues long. Trimming at V came to 5 bases and at J to 5 bases, leaving 8 bases not matched to a gene. Looked up from germline, CDR1 is SGHTA and CDR2 is FQGTGA.